Listed here is a single T cell receptor beta chain. Germline V gives CDR1 LNHNV, CDR2 YYDKDF (reference sequence). This CDR3 has 15 amino acids. J gave up 9 bases and V 5 bases, and 10 bases lay outside the gene matches. The data derive from a study of blood T cell repertoires in COVID-19. Sequencing was performed with immunoSEQ multiplex PCR; in TCRdb, only in-frame clones are kept and a portion is missing. Of 60,000 to 65,000 clones in the sample, about three quarters were seen once. The genes are TRBV15 and TRBJ2-1, with 10 bases aligning to TRBD2. The source is a human donor in a cohort sampled during active COVID-19. The specimen was peripheral blood. The CDR3 nucleotides read TGTGCCACCAGCCTGGGGCTAGCGGGGGCTAGTGAGCAGTTCTTC. Encoded protein: CATSLGLAGASEQFF.